Following are 10 T cell receptor beta chains from one sample sequenced in a study of prognosis after radiotherapy for stage I lung cancer. Multiplex PCR in two rounds served to amplify TCR beta CDR3 from genomic DNA. Initially, in first-round PCR, primers specific to each TRBV and TRBJ gene were used. TCRdb recomputed calls from the multiplex PCR reads with MiXCR, one row per CDR3 protein. This sample yields fewer than 40,000 distinct CDR3 sequences, of which 34% are seen a single time; about 15% belongs to the top ten. The source was PBMCs, collected before or after stereotactic body radiation therapy (not recorded which). The receptors shown here come from a donor aged 50 or older with non-small cell lung cancer.

This clonotype showed up many times. The chain joins TRBV15 to TRBJ2-2; 7 nucleotides agree with TRBD2. The CDR3 totals 16 residues. The V and J ends lost 1 base and 3 bases, in that order; junction bases with no gene match: 5. Per germline, CDR1 LNHNV and CDR2 YYDKDF (reference sequence). The CDR3 sequence: CATSRGRAGHTGELFF. In DNA, the CDR3 is TGTGCCACCAGCAGAGGGCGAGCGGGGCACACCGGGGAGCTGTTTTTT. The complete variable domain, with remaining parts taken from reference TRBV15 and TRBJ2-2, reads DAMVIQNPRYQVTQFGKPVTLSCSQTLNHNVMYWYQQKSSQAPKLLFHYYDKDFNNEADTPDNFQSRRPNTSFCFLDIRSPGLGDTAMYLCATSRGRAGHTGELFFGEGSRLTVL.

Relative to its sample, this clonotype is medium-sized. The V and J genes are TRBV28 and TRBJ2-3, with 13 bases identical to TRBD2. The CDR3 totals 15 residues. CDR1 and CDR2 from the germline V gene are MDHEN and SYDVKM. The V and J ends lost 6 bases and 6 bases, in that order; junction bases with no gene match: 6. The CDR3 loop is CASRRTSGRVDTQYF. For the CDR3, the DNA is TGTGCCAGCAGAAGAACTAGCGGGAGGGTGGATACGCAGTATTTT.

Many counts were recorded for this clonotype. The J gene is TRBJ2-6, the V gene TRBV7-9, with D unclear. The germline V gene has CDR1 SEHNR and CDR2 FQNEAQ (reference sequence). The CDR3 totals 16 residues. V lost 0 bases to trimming and J lost 1 base, with 7 bases between them. This CDR3 reads CASSLASRSGANVLTF. CDR3 bases: TGTGCCAGCAGCTTAGCGTCGAGATCTGGGGCCAACGTCCTGACTTTC. The whole variable domain, filled in from reference TRBV7-9 and TRBJ2-6, reads DTGVSQNPRHKITKRGQNVTFRCDPISEHNRLYWYRQTLGQGPEFLTYFQNEAQLEKSRLLSDRFSAERPKGSFSTLEIQRTEQGDSAMYLCASSLASRSGANVLTFGAGSRLTVL.

This clonotype has ten or more counts. The chain is built from TRBV6-1 and TRBJ2-3, with D perhaps being TRBD1 or TRBD2 (5 bases each). The CDR3 consists of 15 residues. V gave up 5 bases and J gave up 4 bases, with 16 bases separating them. CDR1 and CDR2 from the germline V gene are MNHNS and SASEGT. The CDR3 DNA follows: TGTGCCAGCAGTCGGGGCCCTCAGTCGGCAGATACGCAGTATTTT. It codes for CASSRGPQSADTQYF.

The gene calls are TRBV5-5 and TRBJ1-2, with D unclear. The CDR3 runs to 16 residues. The V and J ends lost 4 bases and 7 bases respectively, with 23 bases between them. The germline gives CDR1 SGHKS, CDR2 YYEKEE (reference sequence). The CDR3 is CASSTDLWEISIGYTF. Here the CDR3 DNA reads TGTGCCAGCAGCACGGACCTCTGGGAAATCTCTATTGGCTACACCTTC.

There are many counts of this clonotype. The chain couples TRBV28 to TRBJ2-1; either TRBD1 or TRBD2 may supply D (6 bases each). V was cut by 9 bases and J by 5 bases, with 17 bases left in between. CDR1 and CDR2 (germline): MDHEN, SYDVKM. The CDR3 loop spans 14 amino acids. The CDR3 region has the DNA TGTGCCAGTGGGACTGGGGGCCGGCACAATGAGCAGTTCTTC. Translation: CASGTGGRHNEQFF.

This clonotype was detected ten times or more. The V call is TRBV10-3, the J call TRBJ1-4; possible D gene TRBD1, 5 bases. Trimming took off 3 bases at V and 6 bases at J, with 14 bases between the two ends. The CDR3 runs 15 residues. Germline-derived CDR1 and CDR2 are ENHRY and SYGVKD. The chain's CDR3 is CAISDKTETYEKLFF. The CDR3 DNA follows: TGTGCCATCAGTGATAAGACAGAAACCTATGAAAAACTGTTTTTT.

This clonotype has just one count. The chain combines TRBV9 with TRBJ2-2; D uncertain. V dropped 3 bases and J dropped 1 base, with 13 bases sitting between them. In germline, CDR1 is SGDLS, CDR2 YYNGEE. This CDR3 region has 16 residues. The CDR3 here is CASSADPTRNTGELFF. CDR3 bases: TGTGCCAGCAGCGCCGACCCCACCAGGAACACCGGGGAGCTGTTTTTT.

The table lists this clonotype with many counts. This sequence joins TRBV3-1 and TRBJ1-6, with TRBD1 matching 9 bases. This CDR3 is built from 14 residues. CDR1 and CDR2 from the germline V gene are LGHDT and YNNKEL (reference sequence). The junction had 5 bases not matched to a gene; V was cut back by 5 bases and J by 9 bases. This CDR3 reads CASSVRDRVSPLHF. CDR3 DNA sequence: TGTGCCAGCAGCGTCCGGGACAGGGTTTCACCCCTCCACTTT.

This clonotype was detected a few times. V gene TRBV5-1 combines with J gene TRBJ1-1; D not resolved. Trimming left V 8 bases short and J 0 bases short, with 20 bases between. Germline V lookup: CDR1 SGHRS, CDR2 YFSETQ. The CDR3 has 16 amino acids. CDR3 protein: CASSSARANLNTEAFF. CDR3 DNA: TGCGCCAGTTCGTCCGCACGGGCAAACTTGAACACTGAAGCTTTCTTT.